These T cell receptor beta chains were read from a single sample in a study of blood T cell repertoires in COVID-19. Libraries were prepared by immunoSEQ multiplex PCR; TCRdb keeps only in-frame clonotypes and omits some of them. The data hold over 250,000 clones, with roughly 86% observed a single time. Sequencing used peripheral blood. These receptors came from a man aged 35 to 55 who had recovered from COVID-19. Each CDR3 is given with its conserved first and last residue. The order of the fields is clone size, J gene, D gene, V gene, CDR3 DNA, CDR3 protein. The D gene is left open where the match is weak. The listing skips clone size in some rows; elsewhere it reads once, few, many or a size class.

abundance: NA
j_gene: TRBJ2-2
d_gene: NA
v_gene: TRBV5-1
CDR3nt: TGCGCCAGCAGCACCGCCCAGAGGGCGCGGCCCACCGGGGAGCTGTTTTTT
CDR3aa: CASSTAQRARPTGELFF

abundance: once
j_gene: TRBJ2-1
d_gene: TRBD2
v_gene: TRBV15
CDR3nt: TGTGCCACCAGCCCGGGGGGGGTTAATGAGCAGTTCTTC
CDR3aa: CATSPGGVNEQFF

abundance: NA
j_gene: TRBJ2-1
d_gene: NA
v_gene: TRBV12-5
CDR3nt: TGTGCTAGTGGTTTCAGAGGGGGGGCAGATTATGAGCAGTTCTTC
CDR3aa: CASGFRGGADYEQFF

abundance: NA
j_gene: TRBJ2-4
d_gene: TRBD1
v_gene: TRBV6-2/TRBV6-3
CDR3nt: TGTGCCAGCAGTAGGCTGCAGGGGGTAACCAAAAACATTCAGTACTTC
CDR3aa: CASSRLQGVTKNIQYF

abundance: NA
j_gene: TRBJ2-2
d_gene: TRBD2
v_gene: TRBV2
CDR3nt: TGTGCCAGCAGCCACCGCGGGGCTAGCGGGAGGGTTGCCGGGGAGCTGTTTTTT
CDR3aa: CASSHRGASGRVAGELFF

abundance: NA
j_gene: TRBJ1-2
d_gene: TRBD1
v_gene: TRBV11-2
CDR3nt: TGTGCCAGCAGGTTTGGGGCAGGGGGCGCCTATGGCTACACCTTC
CDR3aa: CASRFGAGGAYGYTF

abundance: NA
j_gene: TRBJ2-7
d_gene: TRBD1
v_gene: TRBV5-8
CDR3nt: TGTGCCAGCCTGAGGGGGCTCCACTACGAGCAGTACTTC
CDR3aa: CASLRGLHYEQYF

abundance: few
j_gene: TRBJ2-1
d_gene: TRBD1
v_gene: TRBV7-6
CDR3nt: TGTGCCAGCAGCTCGGTACAGGGGAGTCGTGAGCAGTTCTTC
CDR3aa: CASSSVQGSREQFF

abundance: NA
j_gene: TRBJ1-1
d_gene: NA
v_gene: TRBV18
CDR3nt: TGTGCCAGCTCCCCCGGGATAGAAGTTGAAGCTTTCTTT
CDR3aa: CASSPGIEVEAFF

abundance: NA
j_gene: TRBJ2-1
d_gene: TRBD2
v_gene: TRBV27
CDR3nt: TGTGCCAGCAGTTTGATAGCGGGAGCCTACAATGAGCAGTTCTTC
CDR3aa: CASSLIAGAYNEQFF

abundance: NA
j_gene: TRBJ1-1
d_gene: NA
v_gene: TRBV6-5
CDR3nt: TGTGCCAGCACCACCCGGGGGAGGAGCACTGAAGCTTTCTTT
CDR3aa: CASTTRGRSTEAFF

abundance: NA
j_gene: TRBJ1-6
d_gene: TRBD1
v_gene: TRBV7-2
CDR3nt: TGTGCCAGCAGCTCGGGGCTGGAGGGGGCAGGGTCACCCCTCCACTTT
CDR3aa: CASSSGLEGAGSPLHF

abundance: NA
j_gene: TRBJ2-7
d_gene: TRBD1
v_gene: TRBV14
CDR3nt: TGTGCCAGCAGCCACCTGGGGGTCCGGACAGGGGTCTCCTACGAGCAGTACTTC
CDR3aa: CASSHLGVRTGVSYEQYF

abundance: once
j_gene: TRBJ2-5
d_gene: TRBD1
v_gene: TRBV5-8
CDR3nt: TGTGCCAGCAGCCCGGGACAGGGTTTACAAGAGACCCAGTACTTC
CDR3aa: CASSPGQGLQETQYF

abundance: few
j_gene: TRBJ2-2
d_gene: TRBD2
v_gene: TRBV3-1/TRBV3-2
CDR3nt: TGTGCCAGCAGCTTCCCCCGCCTCGCGGGGGGGCCGAGCGGGGAGCTGTTTTTT
CDR3aa: CASSFPRLAGGPSGELFF

abundance: NA
j_gene: TRBJ1-6
d_gene: NA
v_gene: TRBV4-2
CDR3nt: TGTGCCAGCAGCCAAGTGCGGGGGGAGACTTCACCCCTCCACTTT
CDR3aa: CASSQVRGETSPLHF

abundance: NA
j_gene: TRBJ1-2
d_gene: TRBD1
v_gene: TRBV7-9
CDR3nt: TGTGCCAGCAGCTTGAAAATCGACAGGGTCTATGGCTACACCTTC
CDR3aa: CASSLKIDRVYGYTF

abundance: NA
j_gene: TRBJ2-1
d_gene: NA
v_gene: TRBV6-4
CDR3nt: TGTGCCAGCAGTGACTCCTCAGGGGCGCTGAGCTCCTACAATGAGCAGTTCTTC
CDR3aa: CASSDSSGALSSYNEQFF

abundance: NA
j_gene: TRBJ2-4
d_gene: NA
v_gene: TRBV29-1
CDR3nt: TGCAGCGCGGCGAAAGCGGACATTCAGTACTTC
CDR3aa: CSAAKADIQYF

abundance: NA
j_gene: TRBJ1-6
d_gene: TRBD1
v_gene: TRBV27
CDR3nt: TGTGCCAGCAGCCACAGGGGTTTGAATTCACCCCTCCACTTT
CDR3aa: CASSHRGLNSPLHF

abundance: NA
j_gene: TRBJ2-7
d_gene: NA
v_gene: TRBV7-6
CDR3nt: TGTGCCAGCAGCCTGATATCAGGGGTAGGGGACGAGCAGTACTTC
CDR3aa: CASSLISGVGDEQYF

abundance: NA
j_gene: TRBJ2-7
d_gene: NA
v_gene: TRBV12-3/TRBV12-4
CDR3nt: TGTGCCAGCAGTCGCGTGGGAGCCAAGCAGTACTTC
CDR3aa: CASSRVGAKQYF

abundance: NA
j_gene: TRBJ2-2
d_gene: NA
v_gene: TRBV11-2
CDR3nt: TGTGCCAGCAGCTCCCACAGACCCGGGGAGCTGTTTTTT
CDR3aa: CASSSHRPGELFF

abundance: NA
j_gene: TRBJ2-5
d_gene: TRBD2
v_gene: TRBV2
CDR3nt: TGTGCCAGCACTGGGACTAGCGGGTTTGGGGCAGAGACCCAGTACTTC
CDR3aa: CASTGTSGFGAETQYF

abundance: NA
j_gene: TRBJ1-5
d_gene: TRBD1
v_gene: TRBV5-8
CDR3nt: TGTGCCAGCAGCTCAGGGGGCTCTGGCAATCAGCCCCAGCATTTT
CDR3aa: CASSSGGSGNQPQHF

abundance: NA
j_gene: TRBJ2-2
d_gene: NA
v_gene: TRBV5-1
CDR3nt: TGCGCCAGCAGCTTGTCGGGACATACGAACACCGGGGAGCTGTTTTTT
CDR3aa: CASSLSGHTNTGELFF

abundance: NA
j_gene: TRBJ2-3
d_gene: NA
v_gene: TRBV29-1
CDR3nt: TGCAGCGTCGACGACTTGGCAGATACGCAGTATTTT
CDR3aa: CSVDDLADTQYF

abundance: NA
j_gene: TRBJ1-4
d_gene: NA
v_gene: TRBV6-5
CDR3nt: TGTGCCAGCAGGAACAGGGCCGCAACTAATGAAAAACTGTTTTTT
CDR3aa: CASRNRAATNEKLFF